This entry concerns a single TCR beta chain. The repertoire was sequenced with immunoSEQ multiplex PCR; TCRdb's copy has only in-frame clones and lacks some. The sample records 250,000 to 300,000 clones, 85% to 95% being singletons. The data were taken from a study of T cell responses to AZD1222 COVID-19 vaccine. The sequence came from an adult who received the AZD1222 COVID-19 vaccine. Sequencing used peripheral blood, obtained 28 days after the second AZD1222 dose.

DNA of the CDR3: TGCGCCAGCAGCTTATCCGGGACATCGAACACCGGGGAGCTGTTTTTT. Its translation is CASSLSGTSNTGELFF. V gene TRBV5-1 combines with J gene TRBJ2-2, with a possible D match to TRBD1 (6 bases). Between the trimmed V and J ends, which lost 2 bases and 0 bases, there was a span of 11 bases. The germline V gene has CDR1 SGHRS and CDR2 YFSETQ. The CDR3 loop spans 16 amino acids.